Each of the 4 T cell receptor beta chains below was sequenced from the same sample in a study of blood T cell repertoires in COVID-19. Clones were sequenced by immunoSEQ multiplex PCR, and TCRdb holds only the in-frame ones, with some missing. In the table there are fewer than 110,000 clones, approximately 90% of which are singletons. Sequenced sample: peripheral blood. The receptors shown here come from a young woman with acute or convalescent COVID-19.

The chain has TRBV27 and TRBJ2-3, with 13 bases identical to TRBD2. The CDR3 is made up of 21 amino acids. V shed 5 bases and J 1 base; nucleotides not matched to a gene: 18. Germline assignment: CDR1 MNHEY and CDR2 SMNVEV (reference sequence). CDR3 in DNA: TGTGCCAGCAGTCCGTTAGCCCGGGGGACTAGCGGGAACGGGGGCACAGATACGCAGTATTTT. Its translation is CASSPLARGTSGNGGTDTQYF.

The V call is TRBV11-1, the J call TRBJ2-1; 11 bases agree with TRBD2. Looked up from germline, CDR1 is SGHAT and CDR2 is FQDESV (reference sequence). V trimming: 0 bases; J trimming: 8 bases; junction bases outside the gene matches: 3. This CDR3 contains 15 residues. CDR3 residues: CASSLALAGGYEQFF. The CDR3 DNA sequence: TGTGCCAGCAGCTTAGCCCTAGCGGGAGGTTATGAGCAGTTCTTC.

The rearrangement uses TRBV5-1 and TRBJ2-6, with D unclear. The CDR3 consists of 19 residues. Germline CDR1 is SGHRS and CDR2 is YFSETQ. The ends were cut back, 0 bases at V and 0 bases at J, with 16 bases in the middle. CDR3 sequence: CASSLAGYQSLSGANVLTF. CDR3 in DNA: TGCGCCAGCAGCTTGGCCGGGTACCAATCCCTCTCTGGGGCCAACGTCCTGACTTTC.

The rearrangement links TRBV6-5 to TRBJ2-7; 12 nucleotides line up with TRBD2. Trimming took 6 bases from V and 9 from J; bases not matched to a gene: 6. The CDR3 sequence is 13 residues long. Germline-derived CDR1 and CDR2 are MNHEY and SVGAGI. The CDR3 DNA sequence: TGTGCCAGCAGCGCTAGCGGGGGGGCCGGGCAGTACTTC. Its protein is CASSASGGAGQYF.